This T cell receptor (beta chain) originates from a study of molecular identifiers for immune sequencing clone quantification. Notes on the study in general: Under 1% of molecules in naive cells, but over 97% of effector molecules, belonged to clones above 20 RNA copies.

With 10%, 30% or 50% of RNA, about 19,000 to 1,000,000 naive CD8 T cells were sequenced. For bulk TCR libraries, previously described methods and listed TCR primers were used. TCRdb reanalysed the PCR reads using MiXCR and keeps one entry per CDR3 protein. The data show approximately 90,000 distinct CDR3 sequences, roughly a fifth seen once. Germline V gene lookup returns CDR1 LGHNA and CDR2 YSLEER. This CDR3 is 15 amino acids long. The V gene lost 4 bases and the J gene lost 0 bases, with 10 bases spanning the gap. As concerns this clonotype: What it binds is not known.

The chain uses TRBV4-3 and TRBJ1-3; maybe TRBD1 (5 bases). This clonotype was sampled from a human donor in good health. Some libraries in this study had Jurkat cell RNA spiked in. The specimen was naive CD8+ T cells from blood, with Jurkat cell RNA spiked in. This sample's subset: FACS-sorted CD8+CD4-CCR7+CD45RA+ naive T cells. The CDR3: CASSLDTDSGNTIYF. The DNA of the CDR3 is TGCGCCAGCAGCCTGGACACCGACTCTGGAAACACCATATATTTT.